This T cell receptor beta chain was found in a study of blood T cell repertoires in COVID-19 (TCRdb year 2020). Study-level background: The collaborator samples originated in the United States, Italy and Spain and spanned the acute and convalescent phases of COVID-19. The samples were drawn from two sources: the first 160 participants of the ongoing ImmuneRACE study, and 1,200 or so subjects contributed by 6 global collaborators. Where HLA class I and class II types were available, the types were taken from metadata supplied by the sample provider, not from assay-based typing. The dataset comprised deeply sampled blood TCRbeta repertoires from subjects exposed to, actively infected with, or recovered from COVID-19. The repertoires were released in a freely available public database meant as a resource for research on the immune response to SARS-CoV-2. A de-identified subject ID, COVID-19 status, age in years and sex were almost always included in the sample metadata. The prospective study material was composed of cDNA or gDNA derived from T cells, B-cell-depleted T cells, or PBMCs. Study-wide findings and limitations: The amount of clinical and demographic metadata varied by source and participant and was provided uncurated.

Between the V and J ends, shortened by 2 bases and 3 bases respectively, the junction contains 15 bases. Based on the germline V gene, the CDR1 and CDR2 sequences are MDHEN and SYDVKM. CDR3 length: 16 amino acids, cysteine to phenylalanine. This entry keeps only the CDR3 DNA: 48 bases, framed from base 1. TCRbeta CDR3 regions were amplified from genomic DNA using the immunoSEQ Assay, a bias-controlled multiplex PCR. Per the original workflow: Within the assay, amplification of reference gene primers was used to estimate how many nucleated cells each sample contained. To quantify the absolute abundance of each unique TCRbeta CDR3 rearrangement, sequence reads were collapsed and filtered. For each sample, productive Simpson clonality was calculated as the square root of Simpson's diversity index across productive rearrangements. TCRdb provides this immuneACCESS table in a form limited to in-frame rearrangements. Some clones are lacking; in checked studies, under half of them reflect an unresolved V gene, and why the rest are absent is not known. The V and J calls and clone size are taken from that table; D and trimming were inferred from the DNA. The sample profile shows fewer than 100,000 clones; 70% to 80% of them were found once. The ten largest clones take up around a quarter of the sample.

Whole blood was collected in K2EDTA tubes by collaborating institutions according to the institutions' own protocols. Collaborator samples were shipped for TCRbeta analysis as frozen whole blood, isolated PBMCs, or DNA extracted from either sample type. A word on this clone: Its antigen remains undetermined. Per-base qualities were not stored, and no clone one base away is much larger.

Source material: peripheral blood. The receptor's source is an older man with acute or convalescent COVID-19. The chain is made from TRBV28 and TRBJ2-3, with TRBD1 as a weak D call on 6 bases. The CDR3 reads CASSLVGRGYTDTQYF. The DNA sequence is as follows: TGTGCCAGCAGTTTAGTTGGCAGGGGATATACAGATACGCAGTATTTT.